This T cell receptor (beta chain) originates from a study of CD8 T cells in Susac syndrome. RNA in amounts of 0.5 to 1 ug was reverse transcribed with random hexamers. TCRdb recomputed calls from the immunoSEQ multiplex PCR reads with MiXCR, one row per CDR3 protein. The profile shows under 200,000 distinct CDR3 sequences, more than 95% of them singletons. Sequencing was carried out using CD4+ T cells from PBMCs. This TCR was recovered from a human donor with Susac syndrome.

The CDR3 protein is CSVDEGGENTEAFF. CDR3 in DNA: TGCAGCGTCGACGAAGGGGGGGAGAACACTGAAGCTTTCTTT. The chain couples TRBV29-1 to TRBJ1-1; D might be TRBD1 (6 bases). This CDR3 is built from 14 residues. Germline CDR1 is SQVTM and CDR2 is ANQGSEA. The V and J ends lost 6 bases and 1 base respectively, with 15 bases between them.